These T cell receptor beta chains were read from a single sample in a study of T cells after posttransplantation cyclophosphamide. TCRdb's copy holds only in-frame clones and misses some; the assay was immunoSEQ multiplex PCR. The sample consists of about 10,000 clones, roughly 80% of them appearing once. The source was PBMCs, collected 1,700 to 2,000 days after a stem cell transplant with posttransplant cyclophosphamide. These receptors were collected from a female patient in her forties or fifties who received an allogeneic stem cell transplant from a related donor, was CMV-positive, and had no GVHD. Some T cells may trace back to the graft donor. Each CDR3 is given with its conserved first and last residue. The D gene is left open where the match is weak. Only part of the rows carry a size: once, few, many, or a class if the clone is expanded.

d_call: .
j_call: TRBJ1-4
v_call: TRBV6-5
clone_size: .
cdr3_nt: TGTGCCAGCAGTCCGGTTAATTGGGGCGAAGAAAAACTGTTTTTT
cdr3_aa: CASSPVNWGEEKLFF

d_call: .
j_call: TRBJ2-1
v_call: TRBV19
clone_size: few
cdr3_nt: TGTGCCAGTAGTATAAGGGGCGTGGTAAATGAGCAGTTCTTC
cdr3_aa: CASSIRGVVNEQFF

d_call: .
j_call: TRBJ2-3
v_call: TRBV5-6
clone_size: once
cdr3_nt: TGTGCCAGCAGCCCGGTTGGAGATACGCAGTATTTT
cdr3_aa: CASSPVGDTQYF

d_call: .
j_call: TRBJ1-6
v_call: TRBV5-4
clone_size: .
cdr3_nt: TGTGCCAGCAGCTTGACAGGGACGGAGTCACCCCTCCACTTT
cdr3_aa: CASSLTGTESPLHF

d_call: TRBD2
j_call: TRBJ2-3
v_call: TRBV6-5
clone_size: .
cdr3_nt: TGTGCCAGCAGTTTGCGGGGGGGCTCAGATACGCAGTATTTT
cdr3_aa: CASSLRGGSDTQYF

d_call: .
j_call: TRBJ1-2
v_call: TRBV18
clone_size: .
cdr3_nt: TGTGCCAGCTCCTCGACGGGGACAACTCGAGGCTACACCTTC
cdr3_aa: CASSSTGTTRGYTF

d_call: TRBD1
j_call: TRBJ1-1
v_call: TRBV4-2
clone_size: .
cdr3_nt: TGTGCCAGCAGCCAAGCCGACAGGGCCGGTTTAGAAGCTTTCTTT
cdr3_aa: CASSQADRAGLEAFF

d_call: .
j_call: TRBJ2-5
v_call: TRBV21-1
clone_size: few
cdr3_nt: TGTGCCAGCAGCAAAGTTCACAACAGGTCCCAAGAGACCCAGTACTTC
cdr3_aa: CASSKVHNRSQETQYF

d_call: TRBD2
j_call: TRBJ2-3
v_call: TRBV25-1
clone_size: .
cdr3_nt: TGTGCCAGCAGTGAGTCTCTACTAGCGGGGACCACAGATACGCAGTATTTT
cdr3_aa: CASSESLLAGTTDTQYF

d_call: TRBD2
j_call: TRBJ2-1
v_call: TRBV27
clone_size: .
cdr3_nt: TGTGCCAGCAGTTCCGGCGGCGGGGGGGCTAATAATGAGCAGTTCTTC
cdr3_aa: CASSSGGGGANNEQFF

d_call: TRBD2
j_call: TRBJ2-7
v_call: TRBV6-5
clone_size: .
cdr3_nt: TGTGCCAGCATTTCGACTAGCGGGGGCCAGGGGGAGCAGTACTTC
cdr3_aa: CASISTSGGQGEQYF

d_call: TRBD1
j_call: TRBJ2-1
v_call: TRBV29-1
clone_size: .
cdr3_nt: TGCAGCGTCAACAAGGGACAGGGGGCGCGGGAGCAGTTCTTC
cdr3_aa: CSVNKGQGAREQFF

d_call: TRBD2
j_call: TRBJ2-7
v_call: TRBV18
clone_size: .
cdr3_nt: TGTGCCAGCTCACGCGCGGGGGGTTTCTCCTACGAGCAGTACTTC
cdr3_aa: CASSRAGGFSYEQYF

d_call: .
j_call: TRBJ1-6
v_call: TRBV10-2
clone_size: .
cdr3_nt: TGCGCCAGCAGTGAGTCGATAGGACAGCGTAATTCACCCCTCCACTTT
cdr3_aa: CASSESIGQRNSPLHF

d_call: .
j_call: TRBJ1-5
v_call: TRBV5-4
clone_size: .
cdr3_nt: TGTGCCAGCAGCTTGGCTGGGGGGGGTCAGCCCCAGCATTTT
cdr3_aa: CASSLAGGGQPQHF

d_call: TRBD2
j_call: TRBJ2-5
v_call: TRBV7-2
clone_size: .
cdr3_nt: TGTGCCAGCAGCCCCGGACCTAGCGGGGGGGGTAAGAGGGTCCAGTACTTC
cdr3_aa: CASSPGPSGGGKRVQYF

d_call: TRBD1
j_call: TRBJ2-1
v_call: TRBV28
clone_size: .
cdr3_nt: TGTGCCAGCAGAAAGACTCCGGGACAGGGGTTTGGGGAGCAGTTCTTC
cdr3_aa: CASRKTPGQGFGEQFF

d_call: .
j_call: TRBJ1-5
v_call: TRBV5-1
clone_size: .
cdr3_nt: TGCGCCAGCAGCCTGACAGGCAGCAATCAGCCCCAGCATTTT
cdr3_aa: CASSLTGSNQPQHF

d_call: TRBD2
j_call: TRBJ2-3
v_call: TRBV7-9
clone_size: .
cdr3_nt: TGTGCCAGCAGCTTAGCGTTGGAGCGGGGGGGCCAGGCAGATACGCAGTATTTT
cdr3_aa: CASSLALERGGQADTQYF

d_call: .
j_call: TRBJ2-3
v_call: TRBV7-6
clone_size: .
cdr3_nt: TGTGCCAGCAGCTTATACCGAGCGTACACAGATACGCAGTATTTT
cdr3_aa: CASSLYRAYTDTQYF

d_call: TRBD2
j_call: TRBJ2-3
v_call: TRBV19
clone_size: few
cdr3_nt: TGTGCCAGTAGTATATCTAGCGGGGGACCGCTTGATACGCAGTATTTT
cdr3_aa: CASSISSGGPLDTQYF

d_call: TRBD1
j_call: TRBJ1-1
v_call: TRBV5-1
clone_size: once
cdr3_nt: TGCGCCAGCAGCTTGGAGGGGACAGGGGGCACTGAAGCTTTCTTT
cdr3_aa: CASSLEGTGGTEAFF

d_call: .
j_call: TRBJ2-3
v_call: TRBV18
clone_size: .
cdr3_nt: TGTGCCAGCTCAACAGGGCCTAACACAGATACGCAGTATTTT
cdr3_aa: CASSTGPNTDTQYF

d_call: TRBD2
j_call: TRBJ2-5
v_call: TRBV7-2
clone_size: .
cdr3_nt: TGTGCCAGCAGCTTAGTTGGGACTAGCGGGGTACCGTGGTACTTC
cdr3_aa: CASSLVGTSGVPWYF

d_call: TRBD1
j_call: TRBJ1-2
v_call: TRBV7-9
clone_size: once
cdr3_nt: TGTGCCAGCAGCTTCGGGACAGGAGATGGCTACACCTTC
cdr3_aa: CASSFGTGDGYTF

d_call: .
j_call: TRBJ1-5
v_call: TRBV15
clone_size: few
cdr3_nt: TGTGCCACCAGCAGATGGACAGACAATCAGCCCCAGCATTTT
cdr3_aa: CATSRWTDNQPQHF

d_call: .
j_call: TRBJ1-1
v_call: TRBV2
clone_size: once
cdr3_nt: TGTGCCAGCAGCTACAGGGTCACTGAAGCTTTCTTT
cdr3_aa: CASSYRVTEAFF

d_call: .
j_call: TRBJ1-4
v_call: TRBV7-9
clone_size: .
cdr3_nt: TGTGCCAGCAGCTTACTGACTACTAATGAAAAACTGTTTTTT
cdr3_aa: CASSLLTTNEKLFF

d_call: .
j_call: TRBJ1-5
v_call: TRBV5-5
clone_size: .
cdr3_nt: TGTGCCAGCAGCTTGGGGAGTGATCAGCCCCAGCATTTT
cdr3_aa: CASSLGSDQPQHF

d_call: TRBD1
j_call: TRBJ1-6
v_call: TRBV28
clone_size: .
cdr3_nt: TGTGCCAGCAGCAGCTCGACAGGGGGGAGTTATAATTCACCCCTCCACTTT
cdr3_aa: CASSSSTGGSYNSPLHF

d_call: .
j_call: TRBJ2-4
v_call: TRBV19
clone_size: once
cdr3_nt: TGTGCCAGTAGTATAAGTGCTACTCTAGCCAAAAACATTCAGTACTTC
cdr3_aa: CASSISATLAKNIQYF

d_call: .
j_call: TRBJ2-7
v_call: TRBV19
clone_size: .
cdr3_nt: TGTGCCAGTAGTAAGGGGGGGTTTGACTACGAGCAGTACTTC
cdr3_aa: CASSKGGFDYEQYF

d_call: TRBD2
j_call: TRBJ2-7
v_call: TRBV5-1
clone_size: few
cdr3_nt: TGCGCCAGCAGCCCAAGACTAGCGCTGTCCTACGAGCAGTACTTC
cdr3_aa: CASSPRLALSYEQYF

d_call: .
j_call: TRBJ1-1
v_call: TRBV4-1
clone_size: .
cdr3_nt: TGCGCCAGCAGCGGGAGAGGTGAAGCTTTCTTT
cdr3_aa: CASSGRGEAFF

d_call: .
j_call: TRBJ2-2
v_call: TRBV5-1
clone_size: few
cdr3_nt: TGCGCCAGCAGCTTGAAGGGGATCGCCGGGGAGCTGTTTTTT
cdr3_aa: CASSLKGIAGELFF

d_call: TRBD2
j_call: TRBJ2-3
v_call: TRBV14
clone_size: .
cdr3_nt: TGTGCCAGCAGCCAAGATTGGAGCGGGGTAGGAGATACGCAGTATTTT
cdr3_aa: CASSQDWSGVGDTQYF

d_call: .
j_call: TRBJ1-6
v_call: TRBV9
clone_size: .
cdr3_nt: TGTGCCAGCAGCCCCCACTTTGAGACCAGGGTGGTTAACTTGAATTCACCCCTCCACTTT
cdr3_aa: CASSPHFETRVVNLNSPLHF

d_call: .
j_call: TRBJ1-6
v_call: TRBV29-1
clone_size: .
cdr3_nt: TGCAGCGTTGTTATACATGGGCGGGAGAGCTCCTATAATTCACCCCTCCACTTT
cdr3_aa: CSVVIHGRESSYNSPLHF

d_call: .
j_call: TRBJ2-7
v_call: TRBV4-1
clone_size: .
cdr3_nt: TGCGCCAGCAGCCAAGAAAATAGAATCTACGAGCAGTACTTC
cdr3_aa: CASSQENRIYEQYF